Listed here are 17 T cell receptor beta chains from one sample, sequenced in a study of response to subunit inactivated influenza vaccine. One entry per CDR3 protein, called by TCRdb with MiXCR from the RT-PCR reads. Seen here are about 160,000 distinct CDR3 sequences, 11% observed once, and the top ten hold 9.5% to 15%. The sequencing used non-naive T cells sorted from PBMCs, collected 40 to 50 days after vaccination. Receptor source: a man in his fifties or sixties who received an inactivated influenza vaccine.

The table lists this clonotype with a few counts. The chain combines TRBV6-2 or TRBV6-3 with TRBJ1-6, with D possibly being TRBD1 (5 bases). V was clipped by 6 bases and J by 8 bases, with 17 bases between them. The CDR3 covers 15 residues. CDR1 MNHEY and CDR2 SVGEGT come from the germline V gene. CDR3 DNA: TGTGCCAGCAGCCGCCCTCCGGACAAACATTCACCCCTCCACTTT. Its protein product is CASSRPPDKHSPLHF.

The V and J genes are TRBV29-1 and TRBJ2-1; 14 bases line up with TRBD2. Germline CDR1 reads SQVTM; CDR2 reads ANQGSEA. V trimming: 6 bases; J trimming: 4 bases; junction bases outside the gene matches: 5. This CDR3 contains 15 residues. CDR3 in DNA: TGCAGCGTCTATGGGACTAGCGGGGGATACAATGAGCAGTTCTTC. Its protein product is CSVYGTSGGYNEQFF.

This clonotype occurred a few times. This chain connects TRBV27 to TRBJ2-7; 9 positions agree with TRBD2. Trimming removed 1 base from V and 3 bases from J; junction bases left unmatched: 13. This CDR3 comprises 18 residues. The V gene's germline CDR1 is MNHEY and CDR2 SMNVEV (reference sequence). The CDR3 coding sequence is TGTGCCAGCAGTTTATGGGTCGGCAGGGCGGGAGGGGGCTACGAGCAGTACTTC. Protein: CASSLWVGRAGGGYEQYF.

The table lists this clonotype with many counts. The rearrangement uses TRBV29-1 and TRBJ2-3; 10 bases are a match to TRBD2. In germline, CDR1 is SQVTM, CDR2 ANQGSEA. This CDR3 region has 14 residues. The J segment lost 1 base and the V segment lost 4 bases, leaving 2 bases of the junction unmatched. CDR3 sequence (DNA): TGCAGCGTTGTAGCGGGAGGCCGCACAGATACGCAGTATTTT. Translation gives CSVVAGGRTDTQYF.

CDR3 loop: CASSHGTERLMFF. The CDR3 region has the DNA TGCGCCAGCAGCCATGGGACAGAACGCCTTATGTTTTTT. This chain joins TRBV4-1 and TRBJ1-4, with 7 bases lining up with TRBD1. After removal of 3 bases from V and 15 bases from J, the junction contained 10 bases not matched to a gene. The CDR3 contains 13 residues. From germline, CDR1 is MGHRA and CDR2 YSYEKL.

The rearrangement joins TRBV2 to TRBJ1-2; perhaps TRBD1 as D (6 bases). Germline CDR1 and CDR2: SNHLY and FYNNEI. V was shortened by 4 bases and J by 2 bases, with 8 bases between the two germline ends. This CDR3 has 13 amino acids. CDR3 nucleotide sequence: TGTGCCAGCAGTGGGACAGCCAACTATGGCTACACCTTC. It codes for CASSGTANYGYTF.

This clonotype was seen repeatedly, ten times or more. The CDR3 DNA sequence: TGTGCCAGCAGCTTGGCCGATGGAGAGCTGTTTTTT. Translated, it gives CASSLADGELFF. The chain combines TRBV5-6 with TRBJ2-2; no definite D call. Trimming shortened V by 0 bases and J by 11 bases, and 8 bases separated the two germline ends. Germline V gene sequence: CDR1 SGHDT, CDR2 YYEEEE. The CDR3 extends over 12 amino acids.

The rearrangement uses TRBV18 and TRBJ2-5; D is undetermined. V dropped 0 bases and J dropped 4 bases, with 6 bases sitting between them. The CDR3 consists of 13 residues. Germline lookup yields CDR1 KGHSH and CDR2 LQKENI. The CDR3 nucleotides are TGTGCCAGCTCACCACCGGGAAGAGAGACCCAGTACTTC. It encodes CASSPPGRETQYF.

Ten or more counts support this clonotype. The J gene is TRBJ1-6, the V gene TRBV11-2; D remains unclear. V dropped 5 bases and J dropped 14 bases, with 16 bases sitting between them. Germline V gene data show CDR1 as SGHAT and CDR2 as FQNNGV. The CDR3 runs 13 residues. CDR3 amino acids: CASSARSSRTLHF. CDR3 sequence (DNA): TGTGCCAGCAGCGCGAGGAGCTCCCGCACCCTCCACTTT.

This clonotype has a count of ten or more. The rearrangement joins TRBV28 to TRBJ2-7; TRBD2 matches 7 bases. From germline, CDR1 is MDHEN and CDR2 SYDVKM. This CDR3 contains 15 residues. The J segment lost 6 bases and the V segment lost 6 bases, leaving 14 bases of the junction unmatched. In DNA, the CDR3 is TGTGCCAGCAGCTCTTTCGGCGGGAGACAAGGCGAGCAGTACTTC. This encodes CASSSFGGRQGEQYF. The full variable domain, its missing parts supplied by reference TRBV28 and TRBJ2-7, is DVKVTQSSRYLVKRTGEKVFLECVQDMDHENMFWYRQDPGLGLRLIYFSYDVKMKEKGDIPEGYSVSREKKERFSLILESASTNQTSMYLCASSSFGGRQGEQYFGPGTRLTVT.

This clonotype was recorded a few times. This rearrangement joins TRBV10-3 to TRBJ2-2; D perhaps matches TRBD1 (6 bases). Per the germline V gene, CDR1 is ENHRY and CDR2 is SYGVKD. Between the trimmed V and J ends, which lost 11 bases and 3 bases, there was a span of 16 bases. CDR3 length: 14 amino acids. The CDR3 sequence: CAATGMGDTGELFF. The CDR3 nucleotides read TGTGCCGCCACAGGGATGGGGGACACCGGGGAGCTGTTTTTT.

This clonotype was seen a handful of times. The chain employs TRBV6-1 and TRBJ2-3; no definite D call. Germline V gene lookup returns CDR1 MNHNS and CDR2 SASEGT. This CDR3 is built from 15 residues. V was clipped by 3 bases and J by 0 bases, with 10 bases between them. Here the CDR3 DNA reads TGTGCCAGCAGTGAGGGCCCGCTAAGCACAGATACGCAGTATTTT. Translated, it gives CASSEGPLSTDTQYF.

A few counts support this clonotype. This sequence joins TRBV10-3 and TRBJ2-2; possibly TRBD2 for D (7 bases). CDR3 length: 15 amino acids. Germline V CDR1 and CDR2: ENHRY, SYGVKD. The ends were cut back, 5 bases at V and 5 bases at J, with 15 bases in the middle. CDR3 protein: CAISNRGAETGELFF. The CDR3 nucleotides are TGTGCCATCAGTAATCGGGGGGCGGAAACCGGGGAGCTGTTTTTT.

This chain joins TRBV5-1 and TRBJ2-3; D is possibly TRBD1 (5 bases). CDR1 is SGHRS and CDR2 is YFSETQ in the germline V gene. Trimming pared 0 bases from V and 1 base from J, leaving 9 bases between. This CDR3 spans 15 amino acids. CDR3 sequence: CASSLGQTRTDTQYF. The CDR3 DNA follows: TGCGCCAGCAGCTTGGGACAGACTCGCACAGATACGCAGTATTTT. The entire variable domain, with the rest obtained from reference TRBV5-1 and TRBJ2-3, is as follows: KAGVTQTPRYLIKTRGQQVTLSCSPISGHRSVSWYQQTPGQGLQFLFEYFSETQRNKGNFPGRFSGRQFSNSRSEMNVSTLELGDSALYLCASSLGQTRTDTQYFGPGTRLTVL.

In its sample, this clonotype is medium-sized (0.01 to 0.1%). The gene calls are TRBV15 and TRBJ2-5; no definite D call. Trimming shortened V by 0 bases and J by 0 bases, and 8 bases separated the two germline ends. CDR3 length equals 15 residues. The V gene's germline CDR1 is LNHNV and CDR2 YYDKDF (reference sequence). CDR3 residues: CATSRDVQNQETQYF. CDR3 sequence (DNA): TGTGCCACCAGCAGAGATGTGCAGAACCAAGAGACCCAGTACTTC.

This chain uses TRBV6-6 with TRBJ1-2; no clear D gene. Germline CDR1 reads MNHNY; CDR2 reads SVGAGI (reference sequence). This CDR3 region has 8 residues. The V end was cut by 10 bases, the J end by 12 bases, with 9 bases between. CDR3 sequence reads: CATSGHTF. As DNA, the CDR3 is TGTGCCACCTCTGGGCACACCTTC.

This clonotype has just a few counts. This rearrangement joins TRBV6-5 to TRBJ1-2, with D possibly being TRBD1 (5 bases). Germline-derived CDR1 and CDR2 are MNHEY and SVGAGI. The CDR3 sequence is 13 residues long. Trimming removed 6 bases at V and 1 base at J, with 9 bases between. The CDR3 region is CASRLQVNYGYTF. The CDR3 nucleotides read TGTGCCAGCAGATTACAGGTTAACTATGGCTACACCTTC.